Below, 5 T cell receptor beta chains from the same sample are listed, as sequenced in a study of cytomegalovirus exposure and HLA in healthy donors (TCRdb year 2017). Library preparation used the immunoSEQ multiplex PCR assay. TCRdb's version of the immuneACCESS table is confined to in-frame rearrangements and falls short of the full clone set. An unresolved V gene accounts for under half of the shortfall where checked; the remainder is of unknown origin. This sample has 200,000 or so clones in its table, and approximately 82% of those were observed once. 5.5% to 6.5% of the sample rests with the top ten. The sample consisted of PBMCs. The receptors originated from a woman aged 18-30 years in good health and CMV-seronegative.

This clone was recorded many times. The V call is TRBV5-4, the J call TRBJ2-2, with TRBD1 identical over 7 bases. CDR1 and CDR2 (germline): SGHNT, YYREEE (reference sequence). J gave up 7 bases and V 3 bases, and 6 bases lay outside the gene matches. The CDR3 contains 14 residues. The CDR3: CASSSTGKIGELFF. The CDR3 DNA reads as TGTGCCAGCAGCTCGACAGGGAAAATCGGGGAGCTGTTTTTT.

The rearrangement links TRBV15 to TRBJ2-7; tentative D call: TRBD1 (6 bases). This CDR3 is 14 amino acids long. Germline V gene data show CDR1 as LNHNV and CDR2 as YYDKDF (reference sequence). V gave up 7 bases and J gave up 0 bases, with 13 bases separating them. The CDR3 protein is CATKQGPSSYEQYF. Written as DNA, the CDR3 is TGTGCCACCAAACAGGGTCCAAGCTCCTACGAGCAGTACTTC.

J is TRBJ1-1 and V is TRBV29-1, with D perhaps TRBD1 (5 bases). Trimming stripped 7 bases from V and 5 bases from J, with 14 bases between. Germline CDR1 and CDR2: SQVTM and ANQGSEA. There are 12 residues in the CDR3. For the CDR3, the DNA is TGCAGCGCCGCGCGGGACGCTACTGAAGCTTTCTTT. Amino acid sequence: CSAARDATEAFF.

CDR3 DNA sequence: TGTGCCAGTAGTATAGTCCCCGGGCAGGGGACGTACGAGCAGTACTTC. Encoded protein: CASSIVPGQGTYEQYF. V is TRBV19 and J is TRBJ2-7, with D possibly TRBD1 on 6 matching bases. The CDR3 totals 16 residues. Trimming took off 1 base at V and 4 bases at J, with 17 bases between the two ends. Germline V gives CDR1 LNHDA, CDR2 SQIVND (reference sequence).

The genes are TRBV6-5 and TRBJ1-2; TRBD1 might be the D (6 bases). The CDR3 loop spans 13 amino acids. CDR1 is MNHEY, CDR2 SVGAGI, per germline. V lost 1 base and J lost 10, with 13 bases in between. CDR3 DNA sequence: TGTGCCAGCAGTTACTGGGGGGGCTCCGACTACACCTTC. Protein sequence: CASSYWGGSDYTF.